This T cell receptor beta chain derives from a study of blood T cell repertoires in COVID-19. Study-wide context: Collection of acute and convalescent COVID-19 samples took place in the United States, Italy and Spain. The analysed material was cDNA or gDNA that came from T cells, B-cell-depleted T cells, or PBMCs.

Original analysis: Reference gene primer amplification gave nucleated cell count estimates. Here immunoSEQ multiplex PCR was the method, and the copy in TCRdb shows in-frame clones only, minus some. The V and J calls and clone size were taken over from that table, and D and trimming were inferred from the DNA. The sample has 130,000 to 150,000 clones, 75% to 90% seen once. There are 14 residues in the CDR3. Looked up from germline, CDR1 is LNHDA and CDR2 is SQIVND (reference sequence). V lost 8 bases, J lost 5 bases, and 18 bases lay in between. This receptor was taken from a man aged 50-59 years who had recovered from COVID-19. Sequencing was carried out using peripheral blood. The chain has TRBV19 and TRBJ1-2; possible D gene TRBD1, 5 bases. The CDR3 here is CASWMGQYSYGYTF. DNA for the CDR3: TGTGCCAGTTGGATGGGGCAATACAGTTATGGCTACACCTTC.